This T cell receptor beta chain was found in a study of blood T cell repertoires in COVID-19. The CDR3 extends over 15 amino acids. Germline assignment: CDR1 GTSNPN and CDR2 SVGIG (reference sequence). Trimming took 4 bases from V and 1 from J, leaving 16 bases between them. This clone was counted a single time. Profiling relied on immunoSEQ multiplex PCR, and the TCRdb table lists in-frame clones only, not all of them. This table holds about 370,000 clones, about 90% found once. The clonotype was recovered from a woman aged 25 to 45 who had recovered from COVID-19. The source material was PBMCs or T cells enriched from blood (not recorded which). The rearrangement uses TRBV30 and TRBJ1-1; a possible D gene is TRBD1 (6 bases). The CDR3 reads CAWTGIGGANTEAFF. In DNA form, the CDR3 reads TGTGCCTGGACAGGTATCGGGGGGGCGAACACTGAAGCTTTCTTT.